The clone carrying this TCR beta chain was observed many times. Its antigen is unknown. Within the sample, other DNA sequences also encode this same CDR3. These data come from a study of CD8+ T cells in alopecia areata. Whole-study context: Severity was scored as percentage of affected scalp area in treated patients. General study results and limits: In blood and scalp, many expanded lesional clones persisted during tofacitinib.

This CDR3 is built from 13 residues. The V and J ends lost 4 bases and 6 bases respectively, with 9 bases between them. From germline, CDR1 is PRHDT and CDR2 FYEKMQ (reference sequence). RNA was isolated and reverse transcribed to cDNA, the sequencing template. TCRdb's table, derived via immunoSEQ multiplex PCR, lists solely in-frame clones and lacks some. The profile shows fewer than 110,000 clones, around 60% of them singletons. Stated treatment: oral pan-JAK inhibitor, 5-10 mg twice daily. The sample was CD8+ T cells sorted from blood, taken between weeks 55 and 65, from a patient treated with tofacitinib. The chain links TRBV13 to TRBJ2-2; the D is unclear. This clonotype was sampled from a human donor with alopecia areata. The CDR3 DNA reads as TGTGCCAGCAGCTCCTATCGGGCCGGGGAGCTGTTTTTT. This gives the protein CASSSYRAGELFF.